This entry features one T cell receptor beta chain sequence. Antigen: not known. This record belongs to a study of cytomegalovirus exposure and HLA in healthy donors. Overall study: In a later analysis, it was reported that the 120 or so validation repertoires had been produced on the same platform as the 700 or so repertoires belonging to the first cohort.

Sequencing used immunoSEQ multiplex PCR; TCRdb keeps in-frame clones, though not all of them. The sample consists of roughly 73,000 clones, roughly 95% of them appearing once. V was trimmed by 3 bases and J by 4 bases, leaving 16 bases between them. CDR1 and CDR2 (germline): KGHSH, LQKENI. The CDR3 consists of 17 residues. Study-wide findings and caveats: Associated with cytomegalovirus, according to the listing, were 150 to 200 TCR beta chains. In the 120 validation repertoires, about 95% of cluster scores exceeded 0, per a later analysis.

This sequence joins TRBV18 and TRBJ2-6, with D possibly matching TRBD2 (5 bases). The sequence came from a man aged 18 to 30 in good health and CMV-seronegative. Sequenced sample: PBMCs. CDR3 sequence (DNA): TGTGCCAGCTCACCGGCGGGTGGTGAGCCCGGGGCCAACGTCCTGACTTTC. Amino acid sequence: CASSPAGGEPGANVLTF.